The 11 T cell receptor beta chains presented below share a single source sample, sequenced in a study of blood T cell repertoires in COVID-19. Profiled with immunoSEQ multiplex PCR; TCRdb holds only in-frame clones, not every one. The data contain approximately 190,000 clones, over 70% of them seen just once; the ten biggest clones take up 6.9%. Input material: peripheral blood. The receptors shown here come from a man aged 55 to 70 with acute or convalescent COVID-19.

J is TRBJ1-5 and V is TRBV7-2; 8 nucleotides agree with TRBD1. Germline lookup yields CDR1 SGHTA and CDR2 FQGNSA. The ends lost 3 bases at V and 8 bases at J; junction bases unmatched: 9. CDR3 length: 15 residues. The CDR3 coding sequence is TGTGCCAGCAGCTTGGGCAGGGGGCTGGGGGAGCCCCAGCATTTT. It specifies CASSLGRGLGEPQHF. Based on the CDR3 plus reference TRBV7-2 and TRBJ1-5, the full variable domain is GAGVSQSPSNKVTEKGKDVELRCDPISGHTALYWYRQSLGQGLEFLIYFQGNSAPDKSGLPSDRFSAERTGGSVSTLTIQRTQQEDSAVYLCASSLGRGLGEPQHFGDGTRLSIL.

The gene calls are TRBV6-2 or TRBV6-3 and TRBJ2-7; the match to TRBD2 covers 11 bases. This CDR3 is built from 15 residues. Germline values: CDR1 MNHEY, CDR2 SVGEGT. Trimming at V came to 2 bases and at J to 3 bases, leaving 3 bases not matched to a gene. CDR3 residues: CASSYPGTSGYEQYF. CDR3 bases: TGTGCCAGCAGTTACCCCGGGACTAGCGGCTACGAGCAGTACTTC.

This rearrangement joins TRBV10-3 to TRBJ2-3; no reliable D call. This CDR3 contains 16 residues. Germline V gene sequence: CDR1 ENHRY, CDR2 SYGVKD. V lost 0 bases, J lost 3 bases, and 13 bases lay in between. The CDR3 DNA reads TGTGCCATCAGTGAGTCGAGGCTAGAGGTAACAGATACGCAGTATTTT. This codes for CAISESRLEVTDTQYF.

This chain's CDR3 is CASSQRDGFNSPLHF. The CDR3 DNA sequence: TGTGCCAGCAGCCAGCGGGACGGATTTAATTCACCCCTCCACTTT. This chain connects TRBV7-2 to TRBJ1-6; the D gene is possibly TRBD1 (5 bases). The CDR3 length is 15 residues. Germline V gene data show CDR1 as SGHTA and CDR2 as FQGNSA. V lost 5 bases, J lost 6 bases, and 14 bases lay in between.

V is TRBV7-9 and J is TRBJ1-1; TRBD1 might be the D (5 bases). Germline CDR1 reads SEHNR; CDR2 reads FQNEAQ (reference sequence). Trimming took 3 bases from V and 5 from J, leaving 16 bases between them. This CDR3 is 15 amino acids long. This chain's CDR3 is CASSLNRGTGTEAFF. The DNA of the CDR3 is TGTGCCAGCAGCTTGAACCGGGGGACGGGAACTGAAGCTTTCTTT.

This rearrangement joins TRBV7-9 to TRBJ1-4; tentatively, D is TRBD1 (6 bases). This CDR3 contains 14 residues. The V gene's germline CDR1 is SEHNR and CDR2 FQNEAQ (reference sequence). Trimming pared 1 base from V and 7 bases from J, leaving 10 bases between. Here the CDR3 reads CASSLGTASEKLFF. The CDR3 nucleotides are TGTGCCAGCAGCTTAGGGACAGCTTCTGAAAAACTGTTTTTT.

V and J are TRBV7-2 and TRBJ2-2, with 8 nucleotides matching TRBD2. CDR1 is SGHTA, CDR2 FQGNSA, per germline. This CDR3 has 15 residues. After removal of 0 bases from V and 5 bases from J, the junction contained 2 bases not matched to a gene. CDR3 DNA: TGTGCCAGCAGCTTAGCCCCGGGAGGGACCGGGGAGCTGTTTTTT. As protein: CASSLAPGGTGELFF.

V gene TRBV4-2 combines with J gene TRBJ1-4; perhaps TRBD1 as D (5 bases). The V and J ends lost 0 bases and 1 base respectively, with 9 bases between them. The CDR3 has 16 residues. Germline V gene sequence: CDR1 LGHNA, CDR2 YNFKEQ. The CDR3 loop is CASSQDTGGTNEKLFF. Written as DNA, the CDR3 is TGTGCCAGCAGCCAAGATACGGGGGGAACTAATGAAAAACTGTTTTTT.

The chain is built from TRBV6-5 and TRBJ1-2, with 7 bases identical to TRBD1. The V gene end was trimmed by 6 bases and the J gene end by 4 bases; junction bases not matched to a gene: 2. The CDR3 contains 12 residues. The germline V gene encodes CDR1 MNHEY and CDR2 SVGAGI. In nucleotides, the CDR3 is TGTGCCAGCAGGAGGGACAGCTATGGCTACACCTTC. As protein: CASRRDSYGYTF.

This sequence joins TRBV6-5 and TRBJ2-1; TRBD2 matches at 9 bases. V lost 0 bases and J lost 5; bases outside the gene matches: 5. This CDR3 is 16 amino acids long. The germline CDR1 and CDR2 sequences are MNHEY and SVGAGI. In DNA, the CDR3 is TGTGCCAGCAGTTACTCGATAGCGGGGGCCAACAATGAGCAGTTCTTC. Translating it yields CASSYSIAGANNEQFF.

The chain has TRBV2 and TRBJ1-2; 8 positions agree with TRBD1. Germline trimming cut 6 bases from V and 7 bases from J; bases unmatched to any gene: 7. CDR1 SNHLY and CDR2 FYNNEI come from the germline V gene. The CDR3 has 13 amino acids. This chain's CDR3 is CASSPDRGSGYTF. For the CDR3, the DNA is TGTGCCAGCAGCCCCGACAGGGGATCTGGCTACACCTTC.